This TCR beta chain was recorded in a study of shared clonotypes between healthy human individuals. The naive CD8 population came from CD45RO-negative cells selected for CCR7, without terminally differentiated effector memory CD45RA+ cells. For this clone: Its antigen is as yet unknown.

Germline V lookup: CDR1 SGDLS, CDR2 YYNGEE. The V gene end was trimmed by 0 bases and the J gene end by 9 bases; junction bases not matched to a gene: 11. The CDR3 extends over 16 amino acids. Over several immunoSEQ plates, each subset's genomic DNA was distributed in even portions. Here immunoSEQ multiplex PCR was the method, and the copy in TCRdb shows in-frame clones only, minus some. The table has approximately 840,000 clones, about 97% seen once. Findings of the study overall: Non-shared clonotypes had lower generation probabilities than those shared by all four donors. Rarefaction showed sorted-subset sequencing was incomplete despite large depth.

The chain recombines TRBV9 with TRBJ2-1; 8 nucleotides match TRBD2. The receptor was isolated from a man aged 25-45 years in good health. Sequenced sample: naive CD8+ T cells sorted from blood. In nucleotides, the CDR3 is TGTGCCAGCAGCGTAGGAATAGCGGGGACTACAACTGAGCAGTTCTTC. Protein: CASSVGIAGTTTEQFF.